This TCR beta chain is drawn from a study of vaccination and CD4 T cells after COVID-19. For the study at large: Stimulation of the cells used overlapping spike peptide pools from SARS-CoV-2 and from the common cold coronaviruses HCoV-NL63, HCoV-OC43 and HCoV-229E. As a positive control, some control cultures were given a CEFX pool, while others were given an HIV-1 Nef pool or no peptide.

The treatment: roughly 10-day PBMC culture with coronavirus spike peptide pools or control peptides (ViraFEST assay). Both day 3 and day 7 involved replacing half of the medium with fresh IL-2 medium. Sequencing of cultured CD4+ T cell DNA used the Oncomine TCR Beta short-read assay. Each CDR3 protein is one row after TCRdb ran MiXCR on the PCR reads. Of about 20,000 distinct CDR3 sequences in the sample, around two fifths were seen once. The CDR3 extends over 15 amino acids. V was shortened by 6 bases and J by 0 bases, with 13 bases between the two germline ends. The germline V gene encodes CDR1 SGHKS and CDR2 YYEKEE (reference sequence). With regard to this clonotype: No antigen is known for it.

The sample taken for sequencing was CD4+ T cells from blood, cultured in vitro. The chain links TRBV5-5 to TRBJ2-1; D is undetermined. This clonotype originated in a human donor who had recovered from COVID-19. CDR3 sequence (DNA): TGTGCCAGCACCCCAAATATGGGCTCCTACAATGAGCAGTTCTTC. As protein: CASTPNMGSYNEQFF.